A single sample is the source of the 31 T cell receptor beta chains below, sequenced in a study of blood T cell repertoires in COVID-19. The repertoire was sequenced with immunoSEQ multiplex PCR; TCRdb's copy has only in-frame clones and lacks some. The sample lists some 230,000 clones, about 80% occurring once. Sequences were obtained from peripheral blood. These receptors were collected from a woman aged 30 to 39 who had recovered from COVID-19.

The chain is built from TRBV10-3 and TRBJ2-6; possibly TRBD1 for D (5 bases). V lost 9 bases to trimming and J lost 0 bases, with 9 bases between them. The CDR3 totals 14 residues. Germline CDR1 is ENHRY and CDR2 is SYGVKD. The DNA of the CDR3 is TGTGCCATTACAGGTGGCTCTGGGGCCAACGTCCTGACTTTC. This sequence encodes CAITGGSGANVLTF.

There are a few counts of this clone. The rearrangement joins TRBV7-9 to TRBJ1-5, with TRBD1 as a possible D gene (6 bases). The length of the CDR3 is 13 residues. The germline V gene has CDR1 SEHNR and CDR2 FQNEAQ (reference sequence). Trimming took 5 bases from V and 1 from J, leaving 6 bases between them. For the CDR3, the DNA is TGTGCCAGCAGCCAGGGGAGCAATCAGCCCCAGCATTTT. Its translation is CASSQGSNQPQHF.

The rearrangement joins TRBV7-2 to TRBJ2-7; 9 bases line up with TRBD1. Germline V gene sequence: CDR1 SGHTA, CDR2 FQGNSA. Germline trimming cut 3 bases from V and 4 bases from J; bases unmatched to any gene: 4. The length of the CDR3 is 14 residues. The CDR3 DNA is TGTGCCAGCAGCTTTGGACAGGGGAGATACGAGCAGTACTTC. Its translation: CASSFGQGRYEQYF.

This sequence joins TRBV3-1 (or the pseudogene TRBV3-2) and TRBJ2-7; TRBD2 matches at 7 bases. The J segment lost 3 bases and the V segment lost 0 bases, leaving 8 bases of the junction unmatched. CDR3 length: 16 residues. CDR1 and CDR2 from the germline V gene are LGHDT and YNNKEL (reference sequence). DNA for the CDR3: TGTGCCAGCAGCCAAGATTCCGGCGGGACTATCTACGAGCAGTACTTC. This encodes CASSQDSGGTIYEQYF.

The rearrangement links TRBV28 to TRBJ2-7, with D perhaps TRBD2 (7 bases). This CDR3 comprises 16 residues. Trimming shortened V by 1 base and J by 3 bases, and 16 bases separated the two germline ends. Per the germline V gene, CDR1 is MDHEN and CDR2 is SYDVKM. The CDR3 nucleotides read TGTGCCAGCAGTTTATTAGGGGGGGGGAGCCTCTACGAGCAGTACTTC. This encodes CASSLLGGGSLYEQYF.

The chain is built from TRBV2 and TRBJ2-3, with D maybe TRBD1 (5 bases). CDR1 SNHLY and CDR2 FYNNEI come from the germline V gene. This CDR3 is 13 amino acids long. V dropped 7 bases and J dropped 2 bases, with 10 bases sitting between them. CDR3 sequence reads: CASKGAPTDTQYF. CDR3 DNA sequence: TGTGCCAGCAAAGGGGCTCCCACAGATACGCAGTATTTT.

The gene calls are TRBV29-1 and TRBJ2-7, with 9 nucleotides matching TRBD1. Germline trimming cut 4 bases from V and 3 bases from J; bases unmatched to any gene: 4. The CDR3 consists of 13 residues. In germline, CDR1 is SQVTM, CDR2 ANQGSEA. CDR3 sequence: CSVGTGGIYEQYF. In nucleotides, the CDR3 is TGCAGCGTTGGAACAGGGGGCATCTACGAGCAGTACTTC.

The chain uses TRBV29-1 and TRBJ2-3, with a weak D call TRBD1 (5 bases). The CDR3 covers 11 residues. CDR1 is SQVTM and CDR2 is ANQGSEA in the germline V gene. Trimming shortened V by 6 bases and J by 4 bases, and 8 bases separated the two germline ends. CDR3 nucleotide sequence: TGCAGCGTAGCAGGGTCAGATACGCAGTATTTT. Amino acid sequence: CSVAGSDTQYF.

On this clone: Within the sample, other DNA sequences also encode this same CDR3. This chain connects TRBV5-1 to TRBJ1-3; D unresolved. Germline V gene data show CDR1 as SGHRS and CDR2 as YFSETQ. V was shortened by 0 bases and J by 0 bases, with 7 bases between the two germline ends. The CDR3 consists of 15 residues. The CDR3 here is CASSLDRGSGNTIYF. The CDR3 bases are TGCGCCAGCAGCTTGGATCGGGGCTCTGGAAACACCATATATTTT.

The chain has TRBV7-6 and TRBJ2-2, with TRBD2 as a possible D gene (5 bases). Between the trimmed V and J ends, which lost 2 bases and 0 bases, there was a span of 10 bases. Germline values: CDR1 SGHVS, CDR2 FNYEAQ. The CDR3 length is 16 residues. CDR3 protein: CASSLFRDPNTGELFF. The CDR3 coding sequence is TGTGCCAGCAGCTTATTCCGGGATCCGAACACCGGGGAGCTGTTTTTT.

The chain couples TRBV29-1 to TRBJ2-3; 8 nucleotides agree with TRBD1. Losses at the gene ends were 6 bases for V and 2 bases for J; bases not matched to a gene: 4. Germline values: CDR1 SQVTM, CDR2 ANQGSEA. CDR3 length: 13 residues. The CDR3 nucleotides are TGCAGCGTCGGGACAGGACCCACAGATACGCAGTATTTT. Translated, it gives CSVGTGPTDTQYF.

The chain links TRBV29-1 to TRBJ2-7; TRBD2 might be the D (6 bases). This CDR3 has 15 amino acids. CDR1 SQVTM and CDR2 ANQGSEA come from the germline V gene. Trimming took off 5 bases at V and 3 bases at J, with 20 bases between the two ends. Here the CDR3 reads CSVPFGGRQDYEQYF. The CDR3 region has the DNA TGCAGCGTTCCTTTTGGAGGGCGCCAGGACTACGAGCAGTACTTC.

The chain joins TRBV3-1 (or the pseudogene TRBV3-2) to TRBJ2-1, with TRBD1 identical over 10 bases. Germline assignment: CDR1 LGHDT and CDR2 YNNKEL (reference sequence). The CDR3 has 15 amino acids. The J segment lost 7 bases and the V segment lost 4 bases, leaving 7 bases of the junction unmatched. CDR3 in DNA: TGTGCCAGCAGCCCCCGGGACAGGGGAGGGAATGAGCAGTTCTTC. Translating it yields CASSPRDRGGNEQFF.

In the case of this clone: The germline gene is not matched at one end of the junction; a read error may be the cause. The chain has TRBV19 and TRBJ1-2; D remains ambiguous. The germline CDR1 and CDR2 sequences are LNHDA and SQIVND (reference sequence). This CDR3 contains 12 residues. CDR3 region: CASSLDLYGYTF. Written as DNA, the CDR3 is TGTGCCAGTAGTCTAGACCTGTATGGCTACACCTTC.

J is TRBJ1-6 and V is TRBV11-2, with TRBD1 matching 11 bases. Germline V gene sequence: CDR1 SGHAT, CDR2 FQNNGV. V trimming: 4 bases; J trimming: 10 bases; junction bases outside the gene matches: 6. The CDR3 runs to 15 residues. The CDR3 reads CASSSGTGGTSPLHF. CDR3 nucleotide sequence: TGTGCCAGCAGCTCGGGGACAGGGGGGACGTCACCCCTCCACTTT.

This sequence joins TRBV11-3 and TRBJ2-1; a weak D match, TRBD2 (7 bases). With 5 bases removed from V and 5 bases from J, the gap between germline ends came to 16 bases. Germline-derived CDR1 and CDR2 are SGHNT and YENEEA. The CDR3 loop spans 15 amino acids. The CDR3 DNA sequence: TGTGCCAGCAGCATGCGGGGGCGCGGGGACAATGAGCAGTTCTTC. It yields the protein CASSMRGRGDNEQFF.

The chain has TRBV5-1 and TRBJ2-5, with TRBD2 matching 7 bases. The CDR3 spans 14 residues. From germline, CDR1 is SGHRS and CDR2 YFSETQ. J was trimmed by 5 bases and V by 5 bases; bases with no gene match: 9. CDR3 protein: CASSEGQGGETQYF. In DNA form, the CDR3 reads TGCGCCAGCAGTGAAGGCCAGGGAGGGGAGACCCAGTACTTC.

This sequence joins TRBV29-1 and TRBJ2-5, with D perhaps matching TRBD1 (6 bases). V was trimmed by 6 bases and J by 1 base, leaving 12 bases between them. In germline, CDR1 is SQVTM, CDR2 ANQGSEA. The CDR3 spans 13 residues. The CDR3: CSVNQDSQETQYF. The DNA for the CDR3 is TGCAGCGTGAACCAGGACAGCCAAGAGACCCAGTACTTC.

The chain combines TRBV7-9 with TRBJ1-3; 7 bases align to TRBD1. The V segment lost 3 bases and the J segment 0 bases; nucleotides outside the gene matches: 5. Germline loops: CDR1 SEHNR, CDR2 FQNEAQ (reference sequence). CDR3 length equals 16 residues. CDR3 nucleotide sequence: TGTGCCAGCAGCTTGAGGGGGCAGATCTCTGGAAACACCATATATTTT. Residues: CASSLRGQISGNTIYF.

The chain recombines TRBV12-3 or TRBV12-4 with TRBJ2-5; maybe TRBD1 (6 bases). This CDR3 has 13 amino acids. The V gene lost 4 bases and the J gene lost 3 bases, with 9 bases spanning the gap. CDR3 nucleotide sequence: TGTGCCAGCAGTTATCCAGGGGAAGAGACCCAGTACTTC. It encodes CASSYPGEETQYF.

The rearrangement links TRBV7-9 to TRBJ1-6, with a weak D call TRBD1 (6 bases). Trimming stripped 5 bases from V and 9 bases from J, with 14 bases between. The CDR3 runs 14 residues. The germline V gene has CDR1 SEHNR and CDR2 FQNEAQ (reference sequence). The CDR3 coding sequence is TGTGCCAGCAGCGAAGGGGGTCGAGGTTCACCCCTCCACTTT. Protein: CASSEGGRGSPLHF.

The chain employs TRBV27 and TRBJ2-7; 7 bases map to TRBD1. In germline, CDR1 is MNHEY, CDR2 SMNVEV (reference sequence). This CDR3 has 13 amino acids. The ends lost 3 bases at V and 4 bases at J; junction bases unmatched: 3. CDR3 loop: CASSFSTGYEQYF. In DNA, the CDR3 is TGTGCCAGCAGTTTTTCGACAGGGTACGAGCAGTACTTC.

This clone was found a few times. The CDR3 loop reads CASSQGPRGGNTIYF. The CDR3 DNA reads as TGTGCCAGCAGCCAGGGTCCCCGGGGGGGAAACACCATATATTTT. The chain uses TRBV3-1 (or the pseudogene TRBV3-2) and TRBJ1-3; the D gene is possibly TRBD1 (5 bases). This CDR3 contains 15 residues. In germline, CDR1 is LGHDT, CDR2 YNNKEL (reference sequence). V was clipped by 3 bases and J by 4 bases, with 13 bases between them.

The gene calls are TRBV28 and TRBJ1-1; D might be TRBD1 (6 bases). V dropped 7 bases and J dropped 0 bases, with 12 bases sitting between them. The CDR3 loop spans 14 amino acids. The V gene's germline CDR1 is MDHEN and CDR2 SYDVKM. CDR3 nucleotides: TGTGCCAGCACAGGGGCCGATCTGAACACTGAAGCTTTCTTT. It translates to CASTGADLNTEAFF.

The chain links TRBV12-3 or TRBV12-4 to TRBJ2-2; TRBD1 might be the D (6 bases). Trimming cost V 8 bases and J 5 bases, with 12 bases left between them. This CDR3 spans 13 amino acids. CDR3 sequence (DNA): TGTGCCAGCCAGAGGGGGTCAACCGGGGAGCTGTTTTTT. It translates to CASQRGSTGELFF.

CDR3 region: CASSYRIHRGLRNTEAFF. The CDR3 DNA sequence: TGTGCCAGCAGTTACCGAATCCACAGGGGGCTTCGGAACACTGAAGCTTTCTTT. The J gene is TRBJ1-1, the V gene TRBV6-2 or TRBV6-3, with 9 nucleotides matching TRBD1. Germline trimming cut 2 bases from V and 1 base from J; bases unmatched to any gene: 11. The CDR3 is 18 amino acids. Germline V gene data show CDR1 as MNHEY and CDR2 as SVGEGT.

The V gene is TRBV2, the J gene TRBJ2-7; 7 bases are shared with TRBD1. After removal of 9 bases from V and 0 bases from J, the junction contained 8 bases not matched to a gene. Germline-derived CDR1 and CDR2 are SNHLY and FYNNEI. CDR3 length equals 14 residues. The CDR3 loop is CASRGQLGSYEQYF. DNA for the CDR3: TGTGCCAGTAGGGGACAGTTGGGCTCCTACGAGCAGTACTTC.

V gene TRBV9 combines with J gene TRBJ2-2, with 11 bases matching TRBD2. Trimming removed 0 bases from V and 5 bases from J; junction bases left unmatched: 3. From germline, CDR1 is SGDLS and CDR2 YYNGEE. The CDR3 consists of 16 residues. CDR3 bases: TGTGCCAGCAGCGTAGTTACTAGCGGGGGTACCGGGGAGCTGTTTTTT. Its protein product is CASSVVTSGGTGELFF. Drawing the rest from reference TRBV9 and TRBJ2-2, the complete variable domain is DSGVTQTPKHLITATGQRVTLRCSPRSGDLSVYWYQQSLDQGLQFLIQYYNGEERAKGNILERFSAQQFPDLHSELNLSSLELGDSALYFCASSVVTSGGTGELFFGEGSRLTVL.

The CDR3 sequence is CASSPPSSYEQYF. The CDR3 DNA sequence: TGTGCCAGCAGCCCCCCGTCGAGCTACGAGCAGTACTTC. This chain links TRBV11-2 with TRBJ2-7; D gene unclear. Trimming took off 5 bases at V and 3 bases at J, with 11 bases between the two ends. CDR3 length: 13 amino acids. The germline V gene encodes CDR1 SGHAT and CDR2 FQNNGV.

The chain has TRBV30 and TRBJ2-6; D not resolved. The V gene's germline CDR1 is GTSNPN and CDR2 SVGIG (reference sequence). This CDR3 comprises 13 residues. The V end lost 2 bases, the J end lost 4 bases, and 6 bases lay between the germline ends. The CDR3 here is CAWSLSGANVLTF. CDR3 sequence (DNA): TGTGCCTGGAGTCTTTCCGGGGCCAACGTCCTGACTTTC. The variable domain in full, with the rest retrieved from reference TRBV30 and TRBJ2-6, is SQTIHQWPATLVQPVGSPLSLECTVEGTSNPNLYWYRQAAGRGLQLLFYSVGIGQISSEVPQNLSASRPQDRQFILSSKKLLLSDSGFYLCAWSLSGANVLTFGAGSRLTVL.

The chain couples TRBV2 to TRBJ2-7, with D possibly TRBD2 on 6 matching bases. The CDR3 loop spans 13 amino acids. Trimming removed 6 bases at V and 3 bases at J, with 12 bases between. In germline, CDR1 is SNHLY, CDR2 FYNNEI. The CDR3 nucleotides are TGTGCCAGCAGCACTCGGCGGGACTACGAGCAGTACTTC. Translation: CASSTRRDYEQYF.